The present entry profiles one TCR beta chain with its context. Its antigen is still unknown. Assay: immunoSEQ multiplex PCR; the TCRdb copy retains only in-frame clones and omits some. The data contain 15,000 or so clones, 80% of them seen just once; the ten biggest clones take up approximately 14%. V was pared by 2 bases and J by 1 base, with 9 bases between. Germline CDR1 is MNHNS and CDR2 is SASEGT. There are 15 residues in the CDR3. The sample belongs to a study of T cell responses to AZD1222 COVID-19 vaccine. Study observations and caveats: Targets within unmutated variant regions were reportedly found for nearly half of spike-specific TCRs.

The sequencing here drew on peripheral blood, taken 28 days after the second AZD1222 dose. The clonotype originates from an adult who received the AZD1222 COVID-19 vaccine. The chain couples TRBV6-1 to TRBJ2-4; D is possibly TRBD1 (6 bases). The chain's CDR3 is CASSEWGLAKNIQYF. DNA of the CDR3: TGTGCCAGCAGTGAATGGGGGCTGGCCAAAAACATTCAGTACTTC.